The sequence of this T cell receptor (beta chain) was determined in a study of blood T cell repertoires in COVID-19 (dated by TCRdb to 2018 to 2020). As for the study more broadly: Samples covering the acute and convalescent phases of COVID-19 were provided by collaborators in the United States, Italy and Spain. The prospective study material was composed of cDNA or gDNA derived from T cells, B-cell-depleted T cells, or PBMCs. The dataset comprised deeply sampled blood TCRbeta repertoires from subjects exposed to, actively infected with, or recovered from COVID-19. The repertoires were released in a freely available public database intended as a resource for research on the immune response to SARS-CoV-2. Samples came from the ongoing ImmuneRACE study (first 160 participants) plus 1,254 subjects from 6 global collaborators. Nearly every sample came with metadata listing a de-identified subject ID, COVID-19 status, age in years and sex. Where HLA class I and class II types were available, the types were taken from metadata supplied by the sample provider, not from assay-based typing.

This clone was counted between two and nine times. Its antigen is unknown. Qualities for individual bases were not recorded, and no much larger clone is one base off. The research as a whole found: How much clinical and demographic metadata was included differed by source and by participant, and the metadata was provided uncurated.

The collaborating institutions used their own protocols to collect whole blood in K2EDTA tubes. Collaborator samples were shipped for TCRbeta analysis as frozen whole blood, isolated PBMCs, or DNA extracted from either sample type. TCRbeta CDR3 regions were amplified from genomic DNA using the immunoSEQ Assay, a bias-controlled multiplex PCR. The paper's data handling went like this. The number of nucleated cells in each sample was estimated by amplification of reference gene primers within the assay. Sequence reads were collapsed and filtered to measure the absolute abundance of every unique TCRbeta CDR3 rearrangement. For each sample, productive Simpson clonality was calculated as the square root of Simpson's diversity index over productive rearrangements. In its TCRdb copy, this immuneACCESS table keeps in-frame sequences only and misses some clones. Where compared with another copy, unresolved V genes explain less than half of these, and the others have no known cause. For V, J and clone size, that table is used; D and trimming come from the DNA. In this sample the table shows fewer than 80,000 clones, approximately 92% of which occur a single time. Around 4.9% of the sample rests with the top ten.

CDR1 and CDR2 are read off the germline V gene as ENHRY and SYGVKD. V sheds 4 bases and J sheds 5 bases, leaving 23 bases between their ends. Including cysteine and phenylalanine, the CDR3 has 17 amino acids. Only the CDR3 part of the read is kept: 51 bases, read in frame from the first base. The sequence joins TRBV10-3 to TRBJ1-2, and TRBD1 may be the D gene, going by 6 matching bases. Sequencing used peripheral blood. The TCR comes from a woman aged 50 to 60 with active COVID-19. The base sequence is TGTGCCATCAGTGGGGACGGCAGGGAGGGGGACGTTTATGGCTACACCTTC. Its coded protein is CAISGDGREGDVYGYTF.